This TCR beta chain was identified during a study of blood T cell repertoires in COVID-19. Study details: Samples came from the United States, Italy and Spain, spanning acute and convalescent COVID-19.

V was clipped by 2 bases and J by 9 bases, with 8 bases between them. The CDR3 runs 12 residues. Germline lookup yields CDR1 KGHSH and CDR2 LQKENI. The table lists this clone with a count of one. Per the authors' pipeline: Reference gene primer amplification gave nucleated cell count estimates. The data were produced by immunoSEQ multiplex PCR, yet TCRdb's version contains in-frame clones alone and is incomplete. That table supplies the V and J calls and clone size; D and trimming were determined from the DNA. Of fewer than 200,000 clones in the sample, about four fifths were seen once. The material sequenced was peripheral blood. The chain employs TRBV18 and TRBJ2-1; D unresolved. The sequence was collected from a woman older than 75 with acute or convalescent COVID-19. CDR3 bases: TGTGCCAGCTCACCAACGGGTGGTGAGCAGTTCTTC. This gives the protein CASSPTGGEQFF.